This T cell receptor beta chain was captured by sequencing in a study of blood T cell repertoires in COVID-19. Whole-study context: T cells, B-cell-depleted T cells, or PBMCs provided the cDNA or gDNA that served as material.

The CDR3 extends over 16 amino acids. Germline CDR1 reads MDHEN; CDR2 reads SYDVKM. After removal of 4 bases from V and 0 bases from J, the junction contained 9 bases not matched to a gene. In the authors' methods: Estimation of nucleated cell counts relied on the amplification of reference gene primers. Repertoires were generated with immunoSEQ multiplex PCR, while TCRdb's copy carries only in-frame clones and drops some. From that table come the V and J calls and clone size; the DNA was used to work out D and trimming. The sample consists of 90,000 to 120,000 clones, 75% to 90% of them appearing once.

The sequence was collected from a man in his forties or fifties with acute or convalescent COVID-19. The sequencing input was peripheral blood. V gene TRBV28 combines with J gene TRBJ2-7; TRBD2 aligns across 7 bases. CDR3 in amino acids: CASSSVAGPFSYEQYF. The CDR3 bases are TGTGCCAGCAGTTCCGTAGCGGGCCCGTTCTCCTACGAGCAGTACTTC. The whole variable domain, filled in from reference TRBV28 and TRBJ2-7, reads DVKVTQSSRYLVKRTGEKVFLECVQDMDHENMFWYRQDPGLGLRLIYFSYDVKMKEKGDIPEGYSVSREKKERFSLILESASTNQTSMYLCASSSVAGPFSYEQYFGPGTRLTVT.